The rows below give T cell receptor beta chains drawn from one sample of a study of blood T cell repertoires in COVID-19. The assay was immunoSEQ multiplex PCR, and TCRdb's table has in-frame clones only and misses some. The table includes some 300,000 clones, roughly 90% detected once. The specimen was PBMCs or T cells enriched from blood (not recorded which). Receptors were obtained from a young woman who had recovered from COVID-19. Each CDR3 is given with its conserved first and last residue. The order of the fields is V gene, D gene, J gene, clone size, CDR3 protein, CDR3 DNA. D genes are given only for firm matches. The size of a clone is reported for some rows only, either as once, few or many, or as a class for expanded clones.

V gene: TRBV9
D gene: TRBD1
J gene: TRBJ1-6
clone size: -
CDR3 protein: CATSRGWTYNSPLHF
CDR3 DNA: TGTGCCACTTCCAGGGGGTGGACCTATAATTCACCCCTCCACTTT

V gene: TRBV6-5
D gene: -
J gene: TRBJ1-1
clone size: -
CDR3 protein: CASSSPTEAFF
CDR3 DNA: TGTGCCAGCAGTTCTCCCACTGAAGCTTTCTTT

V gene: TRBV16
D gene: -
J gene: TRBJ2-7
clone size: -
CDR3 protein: CASSPGPSSYEQYF
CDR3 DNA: TGTGCCAGCAGCCCGGGTCCGAGCTCCTACGAGCAGTACTTC

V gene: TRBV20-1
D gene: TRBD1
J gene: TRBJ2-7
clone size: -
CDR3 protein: CSASKGTGGSYEQYF
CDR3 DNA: TGCAGTGCTAGTAAAGGGACAGGGGGTAGCTACGAGCAGTACTTC

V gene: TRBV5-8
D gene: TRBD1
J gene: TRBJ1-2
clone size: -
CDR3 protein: CASSITATGAEF
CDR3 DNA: TGTGCCAGCAGCATTACGGCGACAGGGGCAGAATTC

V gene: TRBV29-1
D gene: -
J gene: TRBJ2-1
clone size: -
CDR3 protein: CSVLQRPNNEQFF
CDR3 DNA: TGCAGCGTTCTTCAGCGCCCGAACAATGAGCAGTTCTTC

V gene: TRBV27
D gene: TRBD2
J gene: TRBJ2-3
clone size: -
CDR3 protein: CASSFREAGTDTQYF
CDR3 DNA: TGTGCCAGCAGTTTTCGGGAGGCGGGAACAGATACGCAGTATTTT

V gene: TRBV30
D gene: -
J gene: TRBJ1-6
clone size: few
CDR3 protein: CAWRQGKIYNSPLHF
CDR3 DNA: TGTGCCTGGAGACAGGGAAAAATTTATAATTCACCCCTCCACTTT

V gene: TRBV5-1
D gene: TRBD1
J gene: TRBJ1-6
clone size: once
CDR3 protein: CASSIGLGTADNSPLHF
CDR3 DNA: TGCGCCAGCAGCATAGGACTCGGGACAGCTGATAATTCACCCCTCCACTTT

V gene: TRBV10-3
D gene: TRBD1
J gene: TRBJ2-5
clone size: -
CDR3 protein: CATNRDRVETQYF
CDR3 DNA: TGTGCCACTAACCGTGACAGGGTAGAGACCCAGTACTTC

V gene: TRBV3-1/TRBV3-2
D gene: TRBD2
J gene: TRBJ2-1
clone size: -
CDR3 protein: CASSPWREVWNEQFF
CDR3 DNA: TGTGCCAGCAGCCCGTGGCGGGAGGTGTGGAATGAGCAGTTCTTC

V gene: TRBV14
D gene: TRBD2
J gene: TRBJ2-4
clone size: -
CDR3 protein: CASSPGTSRTKNIQYF
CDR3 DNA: TGTGCCAGCAGCCCTGGGACTAGCAGAACCAAAAACATTCAGTACTTC

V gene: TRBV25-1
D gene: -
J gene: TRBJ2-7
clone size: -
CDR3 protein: CASSEFRGLNYEQYF
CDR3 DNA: TGTGCCAGCAGTGAATTTAGGGGACTCAACTACGAGCAGTACTTC

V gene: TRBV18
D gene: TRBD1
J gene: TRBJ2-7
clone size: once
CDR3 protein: CASSRGLGQGASYEQYF
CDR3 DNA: TGTGCCAGCTCACGGGGCTTGGGACAGGGGGCCTCCTACGAGCAGTACTTC

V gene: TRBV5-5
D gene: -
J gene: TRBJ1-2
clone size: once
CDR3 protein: CASNPRGYGYTF
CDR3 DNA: TGTGCCAGCAACCCCCGGGGCTATGGCTACACCTTC

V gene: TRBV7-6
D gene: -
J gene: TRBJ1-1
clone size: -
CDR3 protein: CASSLQENTEAFF
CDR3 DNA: TGTGCCAGCAGCTTACAGGAGAACACTGAAGCTTTCTTT

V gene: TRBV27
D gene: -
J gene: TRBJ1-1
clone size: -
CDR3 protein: CASSFSPIRGLSLTEAFF
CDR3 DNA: TGTGCCAGCAGTTTTTCCCCAATAAGGGGGTTATCTCTGACTGAAGCTTTCTTT

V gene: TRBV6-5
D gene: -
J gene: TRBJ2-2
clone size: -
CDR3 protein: CASILSGTGELFF
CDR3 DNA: TGTGCCAGCATATTGAGCGGAACCGGGGAGCTGTTTTTT

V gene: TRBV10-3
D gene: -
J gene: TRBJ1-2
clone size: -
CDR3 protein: CATKEQGNYGYTF
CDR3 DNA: TGTGCCACGAAGGAGCAGGGTAACTATGGCTACACCTTC

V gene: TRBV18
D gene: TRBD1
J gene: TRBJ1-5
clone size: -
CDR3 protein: CASSPQGDKPQHF
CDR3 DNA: TGTGCCAGCTCACCCCAGGGGGATAAGCCCCAGCATTTT

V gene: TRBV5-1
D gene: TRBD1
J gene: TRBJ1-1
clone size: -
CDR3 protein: CASSWSTGPMNTEAFF
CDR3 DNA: TGCGCCAGCAGCTGGTCGACAGGGCCCATGAACACTGAAGCTTTCTTT

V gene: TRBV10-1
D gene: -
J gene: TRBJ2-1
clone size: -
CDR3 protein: CASSRELANEQFF
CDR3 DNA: TGCGCCAGCAGTAGGGAGTTGGCCAATGAGCAGTTCTTC

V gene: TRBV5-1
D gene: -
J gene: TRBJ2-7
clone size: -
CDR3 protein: CASSLGQGSSSEQYF
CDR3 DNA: TGCGCCAGCAGCTTAGGGCAGGGATCCTCTAGCGAGCAGTACTTC

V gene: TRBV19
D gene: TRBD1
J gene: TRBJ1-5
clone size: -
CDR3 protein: CASSMLQGAFGAQPQHF
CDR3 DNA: TGTGCCAGTAGTATGTTACAGGGGGCGTTCGGGGCTCAGCCCCAGCATTTT

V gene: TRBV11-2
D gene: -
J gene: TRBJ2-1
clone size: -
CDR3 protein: CASSPRPIAVGSYNEQFF
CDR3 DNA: TGTGCCAGCAGCCCCCGACCCATAGCGGTTGGCTCCTACAATGAGCAGTTCTTC

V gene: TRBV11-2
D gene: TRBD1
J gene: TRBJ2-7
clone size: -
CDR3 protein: CASSEVTGHFEQYF
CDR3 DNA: TGTGCCAGCAGCGAAGTGACAGGGCATTTCGAGCAGTACTTC

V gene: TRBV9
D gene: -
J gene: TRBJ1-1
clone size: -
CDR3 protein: CASSVTWNTEAFF
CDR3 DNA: TGTGCCAGCAGCGTTACATGGAACACTGAAGCTTTCTTT

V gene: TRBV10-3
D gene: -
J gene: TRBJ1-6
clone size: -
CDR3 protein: CAIKSGELNSPLHF
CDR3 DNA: TGTGCCATCAAGTCCGGAGAGCTAAATTCACCCCTCCACTTT

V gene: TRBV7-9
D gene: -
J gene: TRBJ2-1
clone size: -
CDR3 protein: CASSLAHTVSDEQFF
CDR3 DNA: TGTGCCAGCAGCTTAGCGCACACCGTCTCAGATGAGCAGTTCTTC

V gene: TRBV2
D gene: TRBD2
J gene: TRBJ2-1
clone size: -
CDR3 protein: CASSTTQTSGPFF
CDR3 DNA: TGTGCCAGCAGTACGACGCAGACTAGCGGGCCGTTCTTC

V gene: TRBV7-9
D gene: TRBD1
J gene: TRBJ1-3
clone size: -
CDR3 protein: CASNPGQVINTIYF
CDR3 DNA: TGTGCCAGCAACCCGGGACAGGTTATTAACACCATATATTTT